This TCR beta chain was found in a study of vaccination and CD4 T cells after COVID-19. With the Oncomine TCR Beta short-read assay, DNA from cultured CD4+ T cells was sequenced. Genomic DNA from cultured CD4+ T cells was extracted. Via MiXCR, TCRdb re-called the PCR reads, giving one row per CDR3 protein. The data show some 15,000 distinct CDR3 sequences, about 60% seen once. The germline gives CDR1 SQVTM, CDR2 ANQGSEA. V was pared by 8 bases and J by 1 base, with 17 bases between. The CDR3 consists of 14 residues. As to this clonotype: The antigen is unknown.

Regarding treatment: roughly 10-day PBMC culture with coronavirus spike peptide pools or control peptides (ViraFEST assay). The sequenced material came from CD4+ T cells from blood, cultured in vitro. This rearrangement joins TRBV29-1 to TRBJ1-1; tentatively, D is TRBD1 (5 bases). This clonotype originated in a human donor who had recovered from COVID-19. Written as DNA, the CDR3 is TGCAGCCCCAAGGGGATCGAAAGGAACACTGAAGCTTTCTTT. This codes for CSPKGIERNTEAFF.